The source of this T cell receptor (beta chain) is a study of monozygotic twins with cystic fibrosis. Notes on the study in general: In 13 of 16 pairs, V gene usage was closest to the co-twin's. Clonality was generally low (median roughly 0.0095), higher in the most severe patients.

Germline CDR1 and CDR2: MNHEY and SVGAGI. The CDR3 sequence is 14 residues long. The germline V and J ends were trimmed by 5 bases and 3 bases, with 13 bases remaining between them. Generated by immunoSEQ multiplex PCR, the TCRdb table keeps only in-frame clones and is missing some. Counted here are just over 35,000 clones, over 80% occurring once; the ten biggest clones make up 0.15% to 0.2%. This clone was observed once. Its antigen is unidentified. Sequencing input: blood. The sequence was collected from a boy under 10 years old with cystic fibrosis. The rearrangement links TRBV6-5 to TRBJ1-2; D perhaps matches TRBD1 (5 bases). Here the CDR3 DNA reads TGTGCCAGCAGTGTAAGGGGACGGGACTATGGCTACACCTTC. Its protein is CASSVRGRDYGYTF.